This T cell receptor beta chain was found in a study of T cells in narcolepsy listed by TCRdb under 2018. A note on the overall study: The study enrolled patients with narcolepsy type 1 or type 2 (NT1, NT2) together with healthy control donors. To look for autoreactive T cells in narcolepsy patients that target self-antigens of hypocretin neurons (hypocretin, TRIB2), the study used TCR Vbeta sequencing to follow clonotypes in blood and CSF. Overall study outcomes, separate from this receptor: No sequences matching autoreactive T cell clones were contained in some blood memory CD4+ repertoires from patients and controls. Autoreactive clonotypes were reported to be detected serially in the blood of the same patients and of different patients, but not in the blood of healthy controls. Patients and controls had comparable numbers of sequenced blood memory CD4+ clonotypes, averaging about 37,000 and 33,000, respectively. Plots comparing CSF and blood CD4+ T cell clonotypes from the same patient highlighted HCRT-specific and TRIB2-specific autoreactive clonotypes.

Libraries were prepared through the immunoSEQ multiplex PCR assay. The clones in this table, taken by TCRdb from immuneACCESS, are in-frame only. Not every clone is retained; where verified, under half of the shortfall comes from an unresolved V gene, and the cause of the rest is unknown. This sample comprises about 21,000 clones, about 91% of them detected only once. The ten biggest clones cover approximately 1.1% of the sample. As regards this clone: Its recognized antigen is unknown. No clone much larger than this one lies a single base away; base qualities are absent.

Looking up the germline V gene (reference sequence) yields CDR1 SEHNR and CDR2 FQNEAQ. The CDR3 covers 17 residues, taking in both the cysteine and the phenylalanine. Of all the DNA, just the CDR3 is kept, 51 bases in frame from base 1. At the junction V is shortened by 2 bases and J by 8 bases; bases outside the gene matches: 13. For TCR Vbeta sequencing, memory CD4+ T cells were sorted ex vivo from the peripheral blood of narcolepsy patients and healthy controls. The receptor was isolated from a human donor with narcolepsy. The sample consisted of CD45RA- memory CD4+ T cells from PBMCs. The cell subset or site label on this specimen signifies: memory T cells sorted ex vivo from peripheral blood. The V gene is TRBV7-9 and the J gene is TRBJ2-1; TRBD1 matches 9 bases in the middle. This receptor carries the CDR3 CASSLPLYRGLGYEQFF. The DNA sequence is TGTGCCAGCAGCTTACCCCTTTACAGGGGGCTGGGCTATGAGCAGTTCTTC.